In its sample, the clone carrying this TCR beta chain was seen once. Its antigen is undetermined. The CDR3 loop spans 15 amino acids. Per the germline V gene, CDR1 is LNHDA and CDR2 is SQIVND (reference sequence). V was cut by 3 bases and J by 3 bases, with 15 bases left in between. This sample's treatment: approximately 9-day PBMC culture with coronavirus spike peptide pools or control peptides (ViraFEST assay). TCR sequencing followed the expansion of antigen-specific T cells with peptide pools in ViraFEST. The Oncomine TCR Beta short-read assay sequenced DNA from cultured CD4+ T cells. Each CDR3 protein is one row after TCRdb ran MiXCR on the PCR reads. The sample shows 15,000 to 20,000 distinct CDR3 sequences, about 51% of them seen only once. This sample was taken from a study of vaccination and CD4 T cells after COVID-19.

This clonotype was obtained from a human donor who had recovered from COVID-19. The sample was CD4+ T cells from blood, cultured in vitro. The chain couples TRBV19 to TRBJ2-7; D is uncertain. CDR3 bases: TGTGCCAGTAGTATTGGTCGACGATTAATCTACGAGCAGTACTTC. This codes for CASSIGRRLIYEQYF.